Sequencing of this T cell receptor (beta chain) was carried out in a study of shared clonotypes between healthy human individuals. Only in-frame clones appear in the TCRdb table, and some are missing; sequencing was by immunoSEQ multiplex PCR. The data hold some 500,000 clones, with approximately 71% observed a single time. The CDR3 has 14 residues. The germline V and J ends were trimmed by 10 bases and 1 base, with 14 bases remaining between them. Germline loops: CDR1 ENHRY, CDR2 SYGVKD. This chain joins TRBV10-3 and TRBJ2-1; D may correspond to TRBD1 or TRBD2 (5 bases each). The sequence derives from a woman in her thirties or forties in good health. Some clones in this sample may be carry-over from other donors' samples. Sequencing was done on a sample of PBMCs. The DNA for the CDR3 is TGTGCCACATCCGGGACCCCGTCCTACAATGAGCAGTTCTTC. The encoded protein is CATSGTPSYNEQFF.